These 11 T cell receptor beta chains were sequenced from one sample in a study of response to subunit inactivated influenza vaccine. Using its own MiXCR run on the RT-PCR reads, TCRdb lists one record per CDR3 protein. The table lists around 570,000 distinct CDR3 sequences, about 8% of them singletons. The sequences come from PBMCs from blood, collected around 25 months after vaccination. The source of these receptors is a man aged 45-69 years who received an inactivated influenza vaccine.

This clonotype was seen ten or more times. V is TRBV11-1 and J is TRBJ2-4, with TRBD1 as a possible D gene (5 bases). Between the trimmed V and J ends, which lost 1 base and 0 bases, there was a span of 13 bases. The CDR3 extends over 17 amino acids. Per the germline V gene, CDR1 is SGHAT and CDR2 is FQDESV (reference sequence). The CDR3: CASSLGTGKLAKNIQYF. Here the CDR3 DNA reads TGTGCCAGCAGCTTAGGTACAGGAAAACTAGCCAAAAACATTCAGTACTTC.

This clonotype came up many times. The chain employs TRBV5-1 and TRBJ2-1; D may be TRBD2 (5 bases). Germline V gives CDR1 SGHRS, CDR2 YFSETQ. The CDR3 has 15 amino acids. Trimming removed 6 bases at V and 3 bases at J, with 16 bases between. The CDR3 region has the DNA TGCGCCAGCAAGGACGGGGATGGGGTCTACAATGAGCAGTTCTTC. Translating gives CASKDGDGVYNEQFF.

This clonotype is a singleton in its sample. The conserved phenylalanine or tryptophan normally closing the CDR3 is absent here, so this likely arose from a read error. This sequence joins TRBV20-1 and TRBJ2-3; 11 nucleotides agree with TRBD2. V was clipped by 3 bases and J by 3 bases; unmatched bases: 11. The CDR3 runs 17 residues. Germline V gene sequence: CDR1 DFQATT, CDR2 SNEGSKA (reference sequence). The DNA for the CDR3 is TGCAGTGCTAGTGGTTCTCTAGCGGGAGGCCGTACAGATACGCAGTATCTT. Its protein is CSASGSLAGGRTDTQYL.

J is TRBJ1-6 and V is TRBV6-5, with 7 bases aligning to TRBD1. V dropped 2 bases and J dropped 10; count of bases not matched to a gene: 14. CDR1 is MNHEY, CDR2 SVGAGI, per germline. The CDR3 runs 17 residues. The CDR3 sequence is CASSYTGRPGGISPLHF. The CDR3 coding sequence is TGTGCCAGCAGTTACACTGGCCGGCCAGGGGGTATCTCACCCCTCCACTTT.

The chain is built from TRBV4-3 and TRBJ1-5; D remains ambiguous. CDR3 length: 15 residues. Deletions cut 1 base from V and 6 bases from J, with 13 bases between. CDR1 is LGHNA and CDR2 is YSLEER in the germline V gene. Written as DNA, the CDR3 is TGCGCCAGCAGCCAAGGACGGGCATCCTTTCAGCCCCAGCATTTT. Protein product: CASSQGRASFQPQHF.

The table lists this clonotype with a few counts. The V call is TRBV3-1, the J call TRBJ2-2; 10 bases line up with TRBD2. J gave up 2 bases and V 4 bases, and 7 bases lay outside the gene matches. The CDR3 runs to 17 residues. CDR1 and CDR2 from the germline V gene are LGHDT and YNNKEL (reference sequence). CDR3 DNA: TGTGCCAGCAGCCCGGGAGGACTAGCGGATAACACCGGGGAGCTGTTTTTT. Its protein product is CASSPGGLADNTGELFF.

V and J are TRBV20-1 and TRBJ2-5; tentatively, D is TRBD1 (6 bases). In germline, CDR1 is DFQATT, CDR2 SNEGSKA (reference sequence). This CDR3 region has 14 residues. The V and J ends lost 4 bases and 2 bases respectively, with 14 bases between them. The CDR3 nucleotides read TGCAGTGCTATTACGACAGGCCTGCAAGAGACCCAGTACTTC. Translating it yields CSAITTGLQETQYF.

This clonotype was counted between two and nine times. The chain combines TRBV20-1 with TRBJ1-2, with TRBD1 identical over 7 bases. The J segment lost 3 bases and the V segment lost 1 base, leaving 5 bases of the junction unmatched. This CDR3 is built from 14 residues. Germline loops: CDR1 DFQATT, CDR2 SNEGSKA (reference sequence). CDR3 in DNA: TGCAGTGCTAGAGCACCGACAGGGTACTATGGCTACACCTTC. This sequence encodes CSARAPTGYYGYTF.

This clonotype appeared a few times. V usage is TRBV20-1 and J usage is TRBJ2-5, with TRBD2 as a possible D gene (5 bases). The germline V and J ends were trimmed by 4 bases and 1 base, with 16 bases remaining between them. The CDR3 covers 15 residues. The germline gives CDR1 DFQATT, CDR2 SNEGSKA (reference sequence). The CDR3 sequence: CSATSWPGVQETQYF. The CDR3 DNA reads TGCAGTGCTACGTCATGGCCCGGGGTCCAAGAGACCCAGTACTTC.

This clonotype appeared many times. The CDR3 region has the DNA TGCAGTGCTCCTGGGGCTCATTCGGGATCACCCCTCCACTTT. Protein sequence: CSAPGAHSGSPLHF. The V gene is TRBV20-1, the J gene TRBJ1-6; D may be TRBD1 (5 bases). In germline, CDR1 is DFQATT, CDR2 SNEGSKA (reference sequence). The length of the CDR3 is 14 residues. V was pared by 5 bases and J by 10 bases, with 18 bases between.

A few counts support this clonotype. The chain recombines TRBV12-3 or TRBV12-4 with TRBJ1-6; 7 positions match TRBD1. J was trimmed by 3 bases and V by 4 bases; bases with no gene match: 3. The CDR3 length is 15 residues. The CDR3 coding sequence is TGTGCCAGCAGTTCGCGGACAGGCTATAATTCACCCCTCCACTTT. As protein: CASSSRTGYNSPLHF.